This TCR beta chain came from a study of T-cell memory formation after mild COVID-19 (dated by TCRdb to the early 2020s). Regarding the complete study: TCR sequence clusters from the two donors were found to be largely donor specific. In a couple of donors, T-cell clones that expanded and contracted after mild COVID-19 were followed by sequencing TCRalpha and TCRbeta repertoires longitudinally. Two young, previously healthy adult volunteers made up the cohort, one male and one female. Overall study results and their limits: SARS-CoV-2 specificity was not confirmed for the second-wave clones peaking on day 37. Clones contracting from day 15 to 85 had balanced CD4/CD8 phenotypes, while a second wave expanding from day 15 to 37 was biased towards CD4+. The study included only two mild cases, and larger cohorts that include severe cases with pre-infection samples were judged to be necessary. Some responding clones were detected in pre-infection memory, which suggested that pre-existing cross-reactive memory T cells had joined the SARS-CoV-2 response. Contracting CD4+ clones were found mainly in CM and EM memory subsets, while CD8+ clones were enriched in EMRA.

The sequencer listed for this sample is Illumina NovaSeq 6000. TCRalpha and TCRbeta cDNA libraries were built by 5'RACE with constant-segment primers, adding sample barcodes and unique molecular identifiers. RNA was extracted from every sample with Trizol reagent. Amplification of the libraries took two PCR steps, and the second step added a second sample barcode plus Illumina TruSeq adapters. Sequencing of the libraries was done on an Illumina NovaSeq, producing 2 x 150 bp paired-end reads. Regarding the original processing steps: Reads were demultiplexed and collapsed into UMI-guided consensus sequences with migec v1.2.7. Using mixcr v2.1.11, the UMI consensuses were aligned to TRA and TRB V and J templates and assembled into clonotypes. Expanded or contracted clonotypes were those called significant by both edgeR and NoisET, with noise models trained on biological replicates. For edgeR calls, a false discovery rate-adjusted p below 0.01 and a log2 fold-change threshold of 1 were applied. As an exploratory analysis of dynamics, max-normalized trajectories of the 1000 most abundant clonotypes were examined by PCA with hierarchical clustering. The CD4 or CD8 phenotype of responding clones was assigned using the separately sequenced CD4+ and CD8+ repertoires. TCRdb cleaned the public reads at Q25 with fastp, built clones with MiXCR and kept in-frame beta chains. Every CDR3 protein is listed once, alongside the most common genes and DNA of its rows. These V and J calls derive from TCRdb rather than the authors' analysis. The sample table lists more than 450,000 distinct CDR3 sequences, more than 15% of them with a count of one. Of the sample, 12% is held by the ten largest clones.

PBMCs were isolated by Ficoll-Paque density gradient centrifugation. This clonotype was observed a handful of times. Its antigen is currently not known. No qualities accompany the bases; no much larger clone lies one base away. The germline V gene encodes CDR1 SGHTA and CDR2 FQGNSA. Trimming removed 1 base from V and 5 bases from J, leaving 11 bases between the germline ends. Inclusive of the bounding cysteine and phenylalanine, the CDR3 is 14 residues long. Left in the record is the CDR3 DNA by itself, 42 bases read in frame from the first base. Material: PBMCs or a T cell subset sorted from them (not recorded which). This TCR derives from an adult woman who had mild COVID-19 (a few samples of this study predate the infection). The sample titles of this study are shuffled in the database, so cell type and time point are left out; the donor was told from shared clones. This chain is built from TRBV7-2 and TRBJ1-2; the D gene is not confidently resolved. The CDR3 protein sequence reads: CASSLGGSLYGYTF. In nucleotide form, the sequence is TGTGCCAGCAGCTTAGGGGGTTCCCTTTATGGCTACACCTTC.